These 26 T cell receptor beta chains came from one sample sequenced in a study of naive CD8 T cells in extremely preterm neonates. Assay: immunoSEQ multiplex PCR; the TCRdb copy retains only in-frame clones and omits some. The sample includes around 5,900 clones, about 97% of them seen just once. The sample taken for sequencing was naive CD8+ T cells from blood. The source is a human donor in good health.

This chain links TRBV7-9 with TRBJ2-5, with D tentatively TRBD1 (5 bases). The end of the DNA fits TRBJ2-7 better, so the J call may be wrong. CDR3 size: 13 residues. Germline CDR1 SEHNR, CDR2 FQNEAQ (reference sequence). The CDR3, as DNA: TGTGCCAGCAGCTTAAGGCAGGGCTACGAGCAGTACTTC. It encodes CASSLRQGYEQYF.

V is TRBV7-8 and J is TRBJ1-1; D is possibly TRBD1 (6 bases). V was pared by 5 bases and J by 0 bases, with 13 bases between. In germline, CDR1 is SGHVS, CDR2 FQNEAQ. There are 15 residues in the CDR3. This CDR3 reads CASSQGTSLNTEAFF. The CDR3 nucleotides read TGTGCCAGCAGCCAAGGGACATCCCTGAACACTGAAGCTTTCTTT. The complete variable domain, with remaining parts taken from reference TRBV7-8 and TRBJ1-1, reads GAGVSQSPRYKVAKRGQDVALRCDPISGHVSLFWYQQALGQGPEFLTYFQNEAQLDKSGLPSDRFFAERPEGSVSTLKIQRTQQEDSAVYLCASSQGTSLNTEAFFGQGTRLTVV.

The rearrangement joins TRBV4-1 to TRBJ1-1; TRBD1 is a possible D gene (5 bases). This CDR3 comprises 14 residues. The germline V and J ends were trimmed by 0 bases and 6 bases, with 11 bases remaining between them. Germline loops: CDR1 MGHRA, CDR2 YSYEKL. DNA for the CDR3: TGCGCCAGCAGCCAAGATGGGGGGAGTTCTGAAGCTTTCTTT. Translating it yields CASSQDGGSSEAFF.

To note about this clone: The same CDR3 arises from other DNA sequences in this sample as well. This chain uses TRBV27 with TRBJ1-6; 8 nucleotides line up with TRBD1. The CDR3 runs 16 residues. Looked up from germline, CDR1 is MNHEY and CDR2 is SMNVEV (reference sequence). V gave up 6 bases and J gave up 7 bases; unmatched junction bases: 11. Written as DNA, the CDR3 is TGTGCCAGCAGCCCATCACAGGGGGAAAACAATTCACCCCTCCACTTT. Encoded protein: CASSPSQGENNSPLHF.

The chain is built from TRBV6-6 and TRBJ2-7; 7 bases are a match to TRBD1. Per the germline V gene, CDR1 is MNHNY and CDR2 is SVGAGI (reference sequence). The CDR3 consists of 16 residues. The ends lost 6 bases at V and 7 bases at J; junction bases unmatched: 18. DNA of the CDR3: TGTGCCAGCAGCGGCGATGCGACAGGGCCGTTTTGGGAGCAGTACTTC. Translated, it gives CASSGDATGPFWEQYF.

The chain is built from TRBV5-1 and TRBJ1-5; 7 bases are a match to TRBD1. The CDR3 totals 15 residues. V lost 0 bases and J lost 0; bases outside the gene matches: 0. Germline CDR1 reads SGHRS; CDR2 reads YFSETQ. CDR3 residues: CASSLGQGSNQPQHF. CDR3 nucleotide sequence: TGCGCCAGCAGCTTGGGACAGGGTAGCAATCAGCCCCAGCATTTT.

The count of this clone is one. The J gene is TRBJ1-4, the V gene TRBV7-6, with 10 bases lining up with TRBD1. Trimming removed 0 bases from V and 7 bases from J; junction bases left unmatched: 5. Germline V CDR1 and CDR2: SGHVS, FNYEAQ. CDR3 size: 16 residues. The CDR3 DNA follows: TGTGCCAGCAGCTTAGCGCTGGGACAGGGGATTGAAAAACTGTTTTTT. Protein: CASSLALGQGIEKLFF.

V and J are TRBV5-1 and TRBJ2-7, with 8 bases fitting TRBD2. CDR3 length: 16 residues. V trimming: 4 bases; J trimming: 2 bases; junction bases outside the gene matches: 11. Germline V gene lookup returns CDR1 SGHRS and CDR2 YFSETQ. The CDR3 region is CASSPTGGEITYEQYF. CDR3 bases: TGCGCCAGCAGCCCAACGGGGGGGGAGATTACCTACGAGCAGTACTTC.

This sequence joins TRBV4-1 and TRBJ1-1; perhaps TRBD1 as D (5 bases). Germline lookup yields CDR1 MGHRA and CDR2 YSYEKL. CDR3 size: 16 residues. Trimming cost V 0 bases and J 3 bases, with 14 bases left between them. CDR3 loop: CASSQEGRGVDTEAFF. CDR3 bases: TGCGCCAGCAGCCAAGAAGGGCGGGGCGTAGACACTGAAGCTTTCTTT.

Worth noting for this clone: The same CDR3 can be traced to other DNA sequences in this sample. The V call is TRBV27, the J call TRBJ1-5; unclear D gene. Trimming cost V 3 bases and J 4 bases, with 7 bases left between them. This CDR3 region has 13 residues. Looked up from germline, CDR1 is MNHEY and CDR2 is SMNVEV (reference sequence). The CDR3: CASSLWANQPQHF. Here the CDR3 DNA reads TGTGCCAGCAGTTTGTGGGCTAATCAGCCCCAGCATTTT.

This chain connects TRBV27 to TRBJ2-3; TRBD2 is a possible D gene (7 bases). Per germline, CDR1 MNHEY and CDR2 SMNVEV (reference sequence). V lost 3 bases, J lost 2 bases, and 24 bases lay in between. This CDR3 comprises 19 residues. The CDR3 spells CASSFSPHGEGGPTDTQYF. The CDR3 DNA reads TGTGCCAGCAGTTTCTCCCCACATGGAGAGGGGGGGCCCACAGATACGCAGTATTTT.

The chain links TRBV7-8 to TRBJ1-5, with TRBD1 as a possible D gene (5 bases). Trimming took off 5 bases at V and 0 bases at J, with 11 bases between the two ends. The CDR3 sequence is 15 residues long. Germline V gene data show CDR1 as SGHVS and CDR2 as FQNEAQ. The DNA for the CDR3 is TGTGCCAGCAGCCAAGGGGTTGATAGCAATCAGCCCCAGCATTTT. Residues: CASSQGVDSNQPQHF.

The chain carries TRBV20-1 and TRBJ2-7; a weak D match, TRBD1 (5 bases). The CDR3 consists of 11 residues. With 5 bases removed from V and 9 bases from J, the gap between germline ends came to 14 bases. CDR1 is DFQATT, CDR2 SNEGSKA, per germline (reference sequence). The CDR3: CSAAQGVWQYF. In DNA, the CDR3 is TGCAGTGCTGCCCAGGGCGTCTGGCAGTACTTC.

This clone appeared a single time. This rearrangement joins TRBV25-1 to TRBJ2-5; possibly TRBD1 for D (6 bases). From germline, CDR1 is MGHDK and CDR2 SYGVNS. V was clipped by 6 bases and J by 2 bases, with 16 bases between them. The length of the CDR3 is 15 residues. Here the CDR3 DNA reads TGTGCCAGCAGGGGGGACAACCACAGACAAGAGACCCAGTACTTC. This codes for CASRGDNHRQETQYF.

Written as DNA, the CDR3 is TGTGCCAGCAGCTTGAATCCCGGGACACCAGAGCAGTACGTC. Its translation is CASSLNPGTPEQYV. The chain uses TRBV5-4 and TRBJ2-7, with D perhaps matching TRBD1 (6 bases). The CDR3 covers 14 residues. V lost 1 base and J 7 bases, leaving 15 bases between the germline ends. Per the germline V gene, CDR1 is SGHNT and CDR2 is YYREEE (reference sequence).

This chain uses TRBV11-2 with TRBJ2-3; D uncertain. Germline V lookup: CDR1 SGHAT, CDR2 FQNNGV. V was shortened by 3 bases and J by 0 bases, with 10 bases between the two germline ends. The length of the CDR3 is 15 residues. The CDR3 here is CASSFRSSSTDTQYF. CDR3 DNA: TGTGCCAGCAGCTTTCGCAGTTCTAGCACAGATACGCAGTATTTT.

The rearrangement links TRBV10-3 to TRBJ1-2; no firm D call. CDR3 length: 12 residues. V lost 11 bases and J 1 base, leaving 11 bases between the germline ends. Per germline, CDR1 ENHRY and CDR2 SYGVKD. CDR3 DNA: TGTGCCGCATCCCCAGATAACTATGGCTACACCTTC. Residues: CAASPDNYGYTF.

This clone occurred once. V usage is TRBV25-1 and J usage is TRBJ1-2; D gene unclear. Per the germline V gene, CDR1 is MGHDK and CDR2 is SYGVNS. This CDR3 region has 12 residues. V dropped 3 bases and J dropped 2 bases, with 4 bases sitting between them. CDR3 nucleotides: TGTGCCAGCAGTGACCAGAACTATGGCTACACCTTC. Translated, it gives CASSDQNYGYTF.

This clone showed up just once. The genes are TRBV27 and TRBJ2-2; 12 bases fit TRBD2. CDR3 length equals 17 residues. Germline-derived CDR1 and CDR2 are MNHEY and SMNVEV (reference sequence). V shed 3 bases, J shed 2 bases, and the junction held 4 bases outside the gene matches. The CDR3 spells CASSLTSGGPNTGELFF. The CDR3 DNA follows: TGTGCCAGCAGTTTGACTAGCGGGGGCCCAAACACCGGGGAGCTGTTTTTT.

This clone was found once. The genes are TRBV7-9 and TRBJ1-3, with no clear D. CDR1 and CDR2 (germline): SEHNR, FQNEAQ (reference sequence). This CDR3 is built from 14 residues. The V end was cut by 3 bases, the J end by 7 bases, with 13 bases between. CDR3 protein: CASSFGPKPNTIYF. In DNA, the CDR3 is TGTGCCAGCAGCTTTGGGCCGAAACCTAACACCATATATTTT.

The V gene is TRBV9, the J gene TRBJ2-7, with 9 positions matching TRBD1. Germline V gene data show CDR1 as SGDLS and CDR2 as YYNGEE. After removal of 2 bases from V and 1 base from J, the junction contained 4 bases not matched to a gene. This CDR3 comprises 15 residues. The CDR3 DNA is TGTGCCAGCAGCGTTTCCGGGACAGGGTCCTACGAGCAGTACTTC. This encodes CASSVSGTGSYEQYF.

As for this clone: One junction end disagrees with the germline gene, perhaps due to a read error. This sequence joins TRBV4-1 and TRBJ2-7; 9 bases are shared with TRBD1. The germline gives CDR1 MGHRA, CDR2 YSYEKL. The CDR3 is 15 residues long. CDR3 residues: CASSKERDRAYEQYF. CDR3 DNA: TGCGCCAGCAGCAAAGAAAGGGACAGGGCCTACGAGCAGTACTTC.

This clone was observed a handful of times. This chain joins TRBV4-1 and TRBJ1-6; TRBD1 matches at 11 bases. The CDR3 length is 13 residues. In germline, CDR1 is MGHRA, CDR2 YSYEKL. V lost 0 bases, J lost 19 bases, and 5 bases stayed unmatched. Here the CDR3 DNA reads TGCGCCAGCAGCCAAGAAGTGGGACAGGGGGGACACTTT. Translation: CASSQEVGQGGHF.

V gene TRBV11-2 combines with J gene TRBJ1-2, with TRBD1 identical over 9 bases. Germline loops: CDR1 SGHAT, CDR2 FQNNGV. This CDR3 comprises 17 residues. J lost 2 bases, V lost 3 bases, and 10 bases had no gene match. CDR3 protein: CASSFYLPGQGNYGYTF. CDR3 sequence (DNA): TGTGCCAGCAGCTTTTACTTACCGGGACAGGGCAACTATGGCTACACCTTC.

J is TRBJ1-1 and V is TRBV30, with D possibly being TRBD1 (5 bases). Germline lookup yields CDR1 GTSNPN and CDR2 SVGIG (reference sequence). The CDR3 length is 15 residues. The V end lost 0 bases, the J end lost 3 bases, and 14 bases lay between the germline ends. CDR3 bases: TGTGCCTGGAGTGTAATAACGGGGGAAGACACTGAAGCTTTCTTT. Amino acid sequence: CAWSVITGEDTEAFF.

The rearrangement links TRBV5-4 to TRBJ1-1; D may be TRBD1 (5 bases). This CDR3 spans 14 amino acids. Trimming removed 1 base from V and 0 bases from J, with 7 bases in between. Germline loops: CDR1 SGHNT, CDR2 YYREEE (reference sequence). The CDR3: CASSLNRMNTEAFF. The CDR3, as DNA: TGTGCCAGCAGCTTGAACAGGATGAACACTGAAGCTTTCTTT.